The text below deals with one TCR beta chain. Its antigen is unknown. The PCR contained 60 Vbeta and 13 Jbeta primers. Generated by immunoSEQ multiplex PCR, the TCRdb table keeps only in-frame clones and is missing some. The sample includes approximately 100,000 clones, about 77% of them seen just once. This specimen comes from a study of cytomegalovirus exposure and HLA in healthy donors. There are 11 residues in the CDR3. Germline V gives CDR1 DFQATT, CDR2 SNEGSKA (reference sequence). Trimming left V 3 bases short and J 7 bases short, with 8 bases between. Findings and limits, study-wide: It was about 150 TCR beta chains that were listed as cytomegalovirus-associated. Generally TCR sequences proved uncommon, though certain public TCRs appeared in numerous donors.

Material for sequencing was PBMCs. The TCR sequence derives from a woman aged 35 to 49 in good health and CMV-seronegative. This sequence joins TRBV20-1 and TRBJ2-3; D remains unclear. The CDR3 spells CSASLQNTQYF. Written as DNA, the CDR3 is TGCAGTGCTAGCCTACAGAATACGCAGTATTTT.